Presented here are 26 T cell receptor beta chains from one specimen sequenced in a study of somatic mutations in cytotoxic T cells in rheumatoid arthritis. The assay was immunoSEQ multiplex PCR, and TCRdb's table has in-frame clones only and misses some. The table includes approximately 8,700 clones, about 80% detected once. Sequenced: CD8+ T cells sorted from blood. These receptors originate from a woman aged 50 to 60 in good health.

V usage is TRBV5-4 and J usage is TRBJ1-1; a weak D match, TRBD1 (6 bases). V lost 0 bases to trimming and J lost 5 bases, with 11 bases between them. The CDR3 is 14 amino acids. CDR1 and CDR2 from the germline V gene are SGHNT and YYREEE (reference sequence). In DNA form, the CDR3 reads TGTGCCAGCAGCTTGGTTGAGGGGGTAACTGAAGCTTTCTTT. Its translation: CASSLVEGVTEAFF. Complete variable domain (other parts from reference TRBV5-4 and TRBJ1-1): ETGVTQSPTHLIKTRGQQVTLRCSSQSGHNTVSWYQQALGQGPQFIFQYYREEENGRGNFPPRFSGLQFPNYSSELNVNALELDDSALYLCASSLVEGVTEAFFGQGTRLTVV.

This clone was seen only once. This sequence joins TRBV29-1 and TRBJ2-7; a weak D match, TRBD1 (6 bases). The CDR3 length is 14 residues. V lost 1 base and J 0 bases, leaving 10 bases between the germline ends. The germline CDR1 and CDR2 sequences are SQVTM and ANQGSEA. Here the CDR3 DNA reads TGCAGCGTTGAAGTTTGGGACAACTCCTACGAGCAGTACTTC. Translation gives CSVEVWDNSYEQYF.

V is TRBV7-9 and J is TRBJ1-1; TRBD1 is a possible D gene (6 bases). Trimming left V 5 bases short and J 3 bases short, with 16 bases between. The CDR3 has 15 amino acids. In germline, CDR1 is SEHNR, CDR2 FQNEAQ (reference sequence). The CDR3 region has the DNA TGTGCCAGCAGCGTTATCGGGGGGCTGTACACTGAAGCTTTCTTT. Translated, it gives CASSVIGGLYTEAFF. The full variable domain, in which reference TRBV7-9 and TRBJ1-1 provide the parts outside the CDR3, is DTGVSQNPRHKITKRGQNVTFRCDPISEHNRLYWYRQTLGQGPEFLTYFQNEAQLEKSRLLSDRFSAERPKGSFSTLEIQRTEQGDSAMYLCASSVIGGLYTEAFFGQGTRLTVV.

This chain connects TRBV5-6 to TRBJ1-4; TRBD1 is a possible D gene (5 bases). The CDR3 has 14 amino acids. In germline, CDR1 is SGHDT, CDR2 YYEEEE. V lost 0 bases to trimming and J lost 2 bases, with 5 bases between them. CDR3 nucleotides: TGTGCCAGCAGCTTGGGACAGACTAATGAAAAACTGTTTTTT. Translation gives CASSLGQTNEKLFF.

The V call is TRBV4-3, the J call TRBJ2-7, with 8 bases matching TRBD1. The CDR3 contains 15 residues. V lost 2 bases to trimming and J lost 4 bases; unmatched junction nucleotides: 7. Germline-derived CDR1 and CDR2 are LGHNA and YSLEER. The chain's CDR3 is CASSQQQGESYEQYF. Written as DNA, the CDR3 is TGCGCCAGCAGCCAACAACAGGGGGAATCTTACGAGCAGTACTTC.

The V and J genes are TRBV7-9 and TRBJ2-5; 9 bases align to TRBD2. CDR1 SEHNR and CDR2 FQNEAQ come from the germline V gene (reference sequence). V lost 5 bases and J lost 11; bases outside the gene matches: 9. This CDR3 region has 13 residues. The CDR3 nucleotides read TGTGCCAGCAGCCCCCGACTAGCGGAGGAGCAGTACTTC. This sequence encodes CASSPRLAEEQYF.

This chain joins TRBV10-3 and TRBJ2-5, with D possibly matching TRBD1 (7 bases). The germline V gene has CDR1 ENHRY and CDR2 SYGVKD. V lost 6 bases and J 1 base, leaving 15 bases between the germline ends. CDR3 length: 15 residues. CDR3 residues: CAISLWGDSQETQYF. In DNA form, the CDR3 reads TGTGCCATCAGCCTCTGGGGGGACAGCCAAGAGACCCAGTACTTC.

The chain links TRBV7-9 to TRBJ2-7; 10 bases agree with TRBD2. The length of the CDR3 is 14 residues. The V gene's germline CDR1 is SEHNR and CDR2 FQNEAQ (reference sequence). With V trimmed by 4 bases and J by 3 bases, 3 bases remained unmatched. The CDR3 DNA is TGTGCCAGCAGCTCCAGCGGGGGGGGCTACGAGCAGTACTTC. It codes for CASSSSGGGYEQYF.

This clone was seen just once. The chain is built from TRBV30 and TRBJ2-1, with a possible D match to TRBD1 (6 bases). The ends were cut back, 0 bases at V and 7 bases at J, with 10 bases in the middle. The V gene's germline CDR1 is GTSNPN and CDR2 SVGIG (reference sequence). The length of the CDR3 is 13 residues. Here the CDR3 DNA reads TGTGCCTGGAGTGTAGGGGGTGGTAATGAGCAGTTCTTC. Translating gives CAWSVGGGNEQFF.

The rearrangement joins TRBV6-5 to TRBJ2-1; 8 nucleotides match TRBD1. V trimming: 5 bases; J trimming: 1 base; junction bases outside the gene matches: 1. CDR3 size: 14 residues. From germline, CDR1 is MNHEY and CDR2 SVGAGI. The DNA of the CDR3 is TGTGCCAGCAGTCGACAGGGGTCCTACAATGAGCAGTTCTTC. Translation: CASSRQGSYNEQFF.

V gene TRBV6-1 combines with J gene TRBJ2-6; D unresolved. Looked up from germline, CDR1 is MNHNS and CDR2 is SASEGT. This CDR3 is built from 15 residues. With 1 base removed from V and 0 bases from J, the gap between germline ends came to 4 bases. The CDR3 sequence is CASSEGGSGANVLTF. In nucleotides, the CDR3 is TGTGCCAGCAGTGAAGGAGGCTCTGGGGCCAACGTCCTGACTTTC.

The chain uses TRBV7-9 and TRBJ2-7; the D gene is possibly TRBD2 (6 bases). The CDR3 covers 14 residues. The ends were cut back, 5 bases at V and 3 bases at J, with 14 bases in the middle. Germline V lookup: CDR1 SEHNR, CDR2 FQNEAQ (reference sequence). CDR3 sequence (DNA): TGTGCCAGCAGCCAATCGACCGGGGGCTACGAGCAGTACTTC. This codes for CASSQSTGGYEQYF.

J is TRBJ2-5 and V is TRBV27; D is uncertain. The DNA end is a closer match to TRBJ2-7, so the J assignment may be wrong. This CDR3 has 13 residues. CDR1 and CDR2 (germline): MNHEY, SMNVEV (reference sequence). CDR3 sequence (DNA): TGTGCCAGCTCGGGTTTGAGCTCCTACGAGCAGTACTTC. Translating gives CASSGLSSYEQYF.

V and J are TRBV19 and TRBJ1-1, with D possibly TRBD1 on 6 matching bases. The CDR3 extends over 13 amino acids. Germline CDR1 reads LNHDA; CDR2 reads SQIVND (reference sequence). V was trimmed by 7 bases and J by 4 bases, leaving 13 bases between them. The CDR3 DNA sequence: TGTGCCAGTAATCTGGGGGCGGGCACTGAAGCTTTCTTT. Encoded protein: CASNLGAGTEAFF.

The chain couples TRBV4-1 to TRBJ1-4; possible D gene TRBD1, 6 bases. Germline-derived CDR1 and CDR2 are MGHRA and YSYEKL. This CDR3 has 15 residues. The V end lost 2 bases, the J end lost 10 bases, and 17 bases lay between the germline ends. The CDR3, as DNA: TGCGCCAGCAGCCAACAGACCGGGACACCCCGAAAACTGTTTTTT. This sequence encodes CASSQQTGTPRKLFF.

The CDR3 loop reads CASSPLGGVLNTGELFF. CDR3 bases: TGTGCCAGCAGTCCACTAGGGGGGGTCCTGAACACCGGGGAGCTGTTTTTT. V is TRBV28 and J is TRBJ2-2; a possible D gene is TRBD2 (7 bases). Germline lookup yields CDR1 MDHEN and CDR2 SYDVKM. Between the trimmed V and J ends, which lost 5 bases and 1 base, there was a span of 17 bases. The CDR3 loop spans 17 amino acids. The full variable domain, its missing parts supplied by reference TRBV28 and TRBJ2-2, is DVKVTQSSRYLVKRTGEKVFLECVQDMDHENMFWYRQDPGLGLRLIYFSYDVKMKEKGDIPEGYSVSREKKERFSLILESASTNQTSMYLCASSPLGGVLNTGELFFGEGSRLTVL.

The rearrangement joins TRBV6-5 to TRBJ2-1; no reliable D call. V lost 0 bases and J lost 7, with 7 bases in between. CDR1 MNHEY and CDR2 SVGAGI come from the germline V gene. CDR3 length: 13 amino acids. CDR3 sequence (DNA): TGTGCCAGCAGTTACTCTTCTAGGAATGAGCAGTTCTTC. Protein product: CASSYSSRNEQFF.

This rearrangement joins TRBV5-6 to TRBJ2-5, with 8 bases lining up with TRBD1. The CDR3 is made up of 15 amino acids. CDR1 and CDR2 (germline): SGHDT, YYEEEE. V was pared by 1 base and J by 2 bases, with 4 bases of the junction left unmatched. As DNA, the CDR3 is TGTGCCAGCAGCTTGTGGGGGACAGGTCAAGAGACCCAGTACTTC. This codes for CASSLWGTGQETQYF.

V gene TRBV9 combines with J gene TRBJ1-3; 7 bases align to TRBD1. In germline, CDR1 is SGDLS, CDR2 YYNGEE. V was pared by 0 bases and J by 3 bases, with 3 bases of the junction left unmatched. The CDR3 spans 15 residues. CDR3 residues: CASSVDWDSGNTIYF. In DNA, the CDR3 is TGTGCCAGCAGCGTAGATTGGGACAGTGGAAACACCATATATTTT.

The gene calls are TRBV2 and TRBJ1-5; 7 nucleotides line up with TRBD1. The CDR3 contains 13 residues. Per the germline V gene, CDR1 is SNHLY and CDR2 is FYNNEI. V was clipped by 11 bases and J by 3 bases; unmatched bases: 7. This chain's CDR3 is CAGQVESNQPQHF. Here the CDR3 DNA reads TGTGCCGGACAGGTCGAATCCAATCAGCCCCAGCATTTT.

The table lists this clone with a few counts. This chain joins TRBV7-8 and TRBJ2-7, with TRBD1 identical over 7 bases. With V trimmed by 5 bases and J by 5 bases, 6 bases remained unmatched. The CDR3 has 13 residues. The germline V gene has CDR1 SGHVS and CDR2 FQNEAQ. CDR3 loop: CASSPRDRNEQYF. The CDR3 nucleotides read TGTGCCAGCAGCCCCCGGGACAGAAACGAGCAGTACTTC.

The V gene is TRBV10-3, the J gene TRBJ1-1, with D possibly TRBD1 on 6 matching bases. In germline, CDR1 is ENHRY, CDR2 SYGVKD. The CDR3 is 13 amino acids. Between the trimmed V and J ends, which lost 8 bases and 4 bases, there was a span of 14 bases. The CDR3 sequence is CAIAETGITEAFF. CDR3 bases: TGTGCCATCGCGGAGACAGGCATCACTGAAGCTTTCTTT.

Remarks on this clone: Other DNA sequences in this sample translate to the same CDR3. CDR3 region: CASAPGDGRTEAFF. The CDR3 coding sequence is TGTGCCAGCGCCCCGGGGGACGGAAGAACTGAAGCTTTCTTT. This chain connects TRBV6-5 to TRBJ1-1, with a weak D call TRBD1 (5 bases). V was cut by 8 bases and J by 5 bases, with 18 bases left in between. CDR1 is MNHEY and CDR2 is SVGAGI in the germline V gene. The CDR3 runs 14 residues.

The chain uses TRBV6-1 and TRBJ1-4; D perhaps matches TRBD1 (6 bases). The CDR3 is 16 residues long. The ends were cut back, 2 bases at V and 8 bases at J, with 18 bases in the middle. In germline, CDR1 is MNHNS, CDR2 SASEGT. In nucleotides, the CDR3 is TGTGCCAGCAGTGAATCACAGGGCCGAGGTGAGGAAAAACTGTTTTTT. It yields the protein CASSESQGRGEEKLFF.

As DNA, the CDR3 is TGCGCCAGCAGCTGGGAGGAGAGGTCCTACGAGCAGTACTTC. Translated, it gives CASSWEERSYEQYF. The chain recombines TRBV4-1 with TRBJ2-7; TRBD2 might be the D (6 bases). This CDR3 region has 14 residues. Germline CDR1 reads MGHRA; CDR2 reads YSYEKL. Trimming stripped 5 bases from V and 1 base from J, with 12 bases between.

This chain joins TRBV7-9 and TRBJ2-5; no firm D call. Germline lookup yields CDR1 SEHNR and CDR2 FQNEAQ (reference sequence). The CDR3 length is 13 residues. V was pared by 2 bases and J by 4 bases, with 8 bases between. Here the CDR3 DNA reads TGTGCCAGCAGCTTAAGCTCGGTAGAGACCCAGTACTTC. Translating it yields CASSLSSVETQYF.